These T cell receptor beta chains were read from a single sample in a study of beta chain features in type 1 diabetes. The assay was immunoSEQ multiplex PCR, and TCRdb's table has in-frame clones only and misses some. The sample gives 130,000 to 150,000 clones, over 9.5% of which show up once; roughly 1.3% is in the top ten. The sample taken for sequencing was naive CD4+ T cells from blood. The receptor source for this set is a man aged 18 to 29 in good health. Each CDR3 is given with its conserved first and last residue. The order of the fields is clone size, D gene, J gene, V gene, CDR3 DNA, CDR3 protein. D genes are given only for firm matches. A row's size may be missing; if present it is once, few, many or a size class.

>many|TRBD2|TRBJ2-7|TRBV28
TGTGCCAGCAGTTTATCCGGACTAGCGGGGGACAACGAGCAGTACTTC
CASSLSGLAGDNEQYF
>-|-|TRBJ1-5|TRBV11-2
TGTGCCAGCAGCCTAATCTTCGGGGGAGGTCAGCCCCAGCATTTT
CASSLIFGGGQPQHF
>-|-|TRBJ2-3|TRBV11-2
TGTGCCAGCAGCTTAGTCGCAGATACGCAGTATTTT
CASSLVADTQYF
>-|-|TRBJ1-6|TRBV2
TGTGCCAGCAGTGAACTCATCATACTCAATTCACCCCTCCACTTT
CASSELIILNSPLHF
>-|TRBD2|TRBJ2-7|TRBV10-3
TGTGCCATCAGCCCCGGACTAGCCTACGAGCAGTACTTC
CAISPGLAYEQYF
>-|-|TRBJ2-7|TRBV7-2
TGTGCCAGCAGCTTAGGCCTACCCAACGAGCAGTACTTC
CASSLGLPNEQYF
>many|-|TRBJ2-2|TRBV2
TGTGCCAGCAGTTTCCGCGGGGAGCTGTTTTTT
CASSFRGELFF
>-|TRBD1|TRBJ2-7|TRBV5-1
TGCGCCAGCATCCCGGGACAGGGTGCCTACGAGCAGTACTTC
CASIPGQGAYEQYF
>-|-|TRBJ1-5|TRBV10-3
TGTGCCATCAGTGCAGGGGCAGTCAATCAGCCCCAGCATTTT
CAISAGAVNQPQHF
>-|TRBD1|TRBJ1-1|TRBV2
TGTGCCAGCAGTGTACAAGGACAGGGTATGACTGAAGCTTTCTTT
CASSVQGQGMTEAFF